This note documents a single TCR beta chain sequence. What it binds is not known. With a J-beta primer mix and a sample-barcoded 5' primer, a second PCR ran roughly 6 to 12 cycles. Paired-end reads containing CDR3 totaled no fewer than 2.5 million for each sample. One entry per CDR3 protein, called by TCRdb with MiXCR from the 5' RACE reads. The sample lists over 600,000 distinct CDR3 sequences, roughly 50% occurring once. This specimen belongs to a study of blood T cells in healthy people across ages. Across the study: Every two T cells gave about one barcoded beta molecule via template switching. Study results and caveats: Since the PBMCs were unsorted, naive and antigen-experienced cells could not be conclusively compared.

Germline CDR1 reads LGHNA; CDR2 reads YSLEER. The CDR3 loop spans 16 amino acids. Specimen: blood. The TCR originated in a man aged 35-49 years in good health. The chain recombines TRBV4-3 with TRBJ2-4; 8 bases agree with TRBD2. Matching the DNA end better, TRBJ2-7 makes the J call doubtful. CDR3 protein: CASSHQLTSESYEQYF. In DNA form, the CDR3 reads TGCGCCAGCAGCCATCAATTGACTAGCGAGAGCTACGAGCAGTACTTC.